The clone carrying this TCR beta chain is categorized as medium-sized. Its antigen is still unknown. Treatment defined: approximately 10-day PBMC culture with coronavirus spike peptide pools or control peptides (ViraFEST assay). These data are taken from a study of vaccination and CD4 T cells after COVID-19. About the research overall: In the convalescent cohort, there were six males and four females, two of them Hispanic. Sampling that followed vaccination took place a median approximately 72 days after dose two, within a range of 14 to 241.

The CDR3 has 12 residues. Germline V gene sequence: CDR1 DFQATT, CDR2 SNEGSKA (reference sequence). Trimming left V 6 bases short and J 7 bases short, with 13 bases between. Oncomine TCR Beta short-read sequencing was applied to DNA from cultured CD4+ T cells. Each CDR3 protein gets one entry after TCRdb re-called the PCR reads with MiXCR. This table has 9,500 to 13,000 distinct CDR3 sequences, approximately 64% appearing once. The source is a human donor who had recovered from COVID-19. Sample: CD4+ T cells from blood, cultured in vitro, taken before SARS-CoV-2 vaccination. The J gene is TRBJ1-5, the V gene TRBV20-1; D gene ambiguous. In nucleotides, the CDR3 is TGCAGTGCCGTCGAGGGAGGGCAGCCCCAGCATTTT. It translates to CSAVEGGQPQHF.